These 23 T cell receptor beta chains originate from one sample sequenced in a study of blood T cell repertoires in COVID-19. Using immunoSEQ multiplex PCR, the repertoire was profiled, and TCRdb retains in-frame clones only, with some absent. Here the sample spans around 100,000 clones, over 75% being singletons. Sequencing input: peripheral blood. All receptors derive from a human donor in a cohort sampled during active or convalescent COVID-19.

The rearrangement uses TRBV7-3 and TRBJ1-2, with D perhaps matching TRBD1 (6 bases). CDR1 and CDR2 from the germline V gene are SGHTA and FQGTGA. The CDR3 totals 16 residues. Trimming cost V 0 bases and J 4 bases, with 15 bases left between them. CDR3 sequence (DNA): TGTGCCAGCAGCTTAACGTTTGGCAGGGGCCTCTATGGCTACACCTTC. This encodes CASSLTFGRGLYGYTF.

The V gene is TRBV2, the J gene TRBJ1-6; unclear D gene. The CDR3 loop spans 14 amino acids. V shed 1 base and J shed 8 bases, with 9 bases lying between them. Per germline, CDR1 SNHLY and CDR2 FYNNEI. The CDR3 nucleotides read TGTGCCAGCAGTGAAGGGGCAGGTTATTCACCCCTCCACTTT. Protein: CASSEGAGYSPLHF.

V and J are TRBV7-2 and TRBJ1-2; 7 bases line up with TRBD1. There are 13 residues in the CDR3. Per the germline V gene, CDR1 is SGHTA and CDR2 is FQGNSA. V lost 3 bases and J lost 5; bases outside the gene matches: 3. CDR3 protein: CASSFDRVYGYTF. CDR3 coding DNA: TGTGCCAGCAGCTTCGACAGGGTTTATGGCTACACCTTC.

The chain combines TRBV10-2 with TRBJ1-1; tentative D call: TRBD1 (6 bases). CDR1 is WSHSY and CDR2 is SAAADI in the germline V gene. The CDR3 runs to 12 residues. Trimming took off 11 bases at V and 4 bases at J, with 14 bases between the two ends. The CDR3 is CASGLGATEAFF. The CDR3, as DNA: TGCGCCTCCGGCCTGGGGGCCACTGAAGCTTTCTTT.

V gene TRBV10-2 combines with J gene TRBJ1-2; 8 bases agree with TRBD1. CDR3 size: 12 residues. Trimming at V came to 3 bases and at J to 7 bases, leaving 1 base not matched to a gene. CDR1 is WSHSY and CDR2 is SAAADI in the germline V gene. For the CDR3, the DNA is TGCGCCAGCAGTGAAACAGGGGGTGGCTACACCTTC. It specifies CASSETGGGYTF.

For the CDR3, the DNA is TGTGCCAGCAGTGAAAATCTCCAGAATGAAAAACTGTTTTTT. It specifies CASSENLQNEKLFF. The chain has TRBV2 and TRBJ1-4; D is uncertain. The CDR3 is 14 amino acids. V was clipped by 2 bases and J by 5 bases, with 9 bases between them. Germline CDR1 and CDR2: SNHLY and FYNNEI.

This chain uses TRBV5-6 with TRBJ2-3; tentative D call: TRBD1 (5 bases). Per the germline V gene, CDR1 is SGHDT and CDR2 is YYEEEE. The CDR3 covers 17 residues. Trimming shortened V by 3 bases and J by 0 bases, and 17 bases separated the two germline ends. For the CDR3, the DNA is TGTGCCAGCAGCTCGCTTGGGGCTCTGGCTAGCACAGATACGCAGTATTTT. It codes for CASSSLGALASTDTQYF.

The chain joins TRBV5-1 to TRBJ2-1, with 8 nucleotides matching TRBD1. V was pared by 5 bases and J by 9 bases, with 16 bases of the junction left unmatched. The CDR3 is 16 amino acids. Germline CDR1 is SGHRS and CDR2 is YFSETQ. The CDR3 reads CASSLLGTGGGSEQFF. CDR3 in DNA: TGCGCCAGCAGTTTGCTTGGGACAGGAGGAGGGAGTGAGCAGTTCTTC.

The chain joins TRBV7-2 to TRBJ2-5; 8 nucleotides align to TRBD2. The CDR3 has 16 amino acids. Per germline, CDR1 SGHTA and CDR2 FQGNSA. Germline trimming cut 5 bases from V and 1 base from J; bases unmatched to any gene: 9. DNA of the CDR3: TGTGCCAGCAGCACCGGGGTGGCGGGGGGCCAAGAGACCCAGTACTTC. Amino acid sequence: CASSTGVAGGQETQYF.

The chain links TRBV4-3 to TRBJ1-4; D is perhaps TRBD1 (5 bases). Germline assignment: CDR1 LGHNA and CDR2 YSLEER. CDR3 size: 15 residues. V was cut by 1 base and J by 6 bases, with 12 bases left in between. CDR3 protein: CASSQAKGWDEKLFF. DNA for the CDR3: TGCGCCAGCAGCCAAGCGAAGGGGTGGGATGAAAAACTGTTTTTT.

V gene TRBV5-1 combines with J gene TRBJ2-4; D not resolved. CDR3 length equals 14 residues. The V end was cut by 0 bases, the J end by 7 bases, with 11 bases between. Germline V gene data show CDR1 as SGHRS and CDR2 as YFSETQ. DNA for the CDR3: TGCGCCAGCAGCTTGGGAATAGTACGGAACATTCAGTACTTC. Protein product: CASSLGIVRNIQYF.

In its sample, this clone was seen a few times. An end of the junction does not agree with germline; a read error may underlie this. The rearrangement uses TRBV2 and TRBJ1-3; TRBD1 matches 9 bases. The CDR3 runs 14 residues. Germline V gene lookup returns CDR1 SNHLY and CDR2 FYNNEI. DNA for the CDR3: TGTGCCAGCGGTCCGGGACAGGGAACCGGGTTGTGGGGTTTT. This translates into CASGPGQGTGLWGF.

The chain couples TRBV4-2 to TRBJ2-2; no reliable D call. Germline CDR1 and CDR2: LGHNA and YNFKEQ. The V end lost 1 base, the J end lost 4 bases, and 7 bases lay between the germline ends. The CDR3 covers 14 residues. CDR3 nucleotides: TGTGCCAGCAGCCAAGTGAGAAGCACCGGGGAGCTGTTTTTT. Translated: CASSQVRSTGELFF.

The chain uses TRBV30 and TRBJ1-2; the D gene is possibly TRBD1 (5 bases). Between the trimmed V and J ends, which lost 1 base and 5 bases, there was a span of 5 bases. CDR1 GTSNPN and CDR2 SVGIG come from the germline V gene (reference sequence). The CDR3 has 11 residues. The CDR3 here is CAWSEGYGYTF. The CDR3 DNA sequence: TGTGCCTGGAGTGAGGGGTATGGCTACACCTTC. The full variable domain, with the rest looked up from reference TRBV30 and TRBJ1-2, is SQTIHQWPATLVQPVGSPLSLECTVEGTSNPNLYWYRQAAGRGLQLLFYSVGIGQISSEVPQNLSASRPQDRQFILSSKKLLLSDSGFYLCAWSEGYGYTFGSGTRLTVV.

The rearrangement uses TRBV2 and TRBJ1-6, with D possibly TRBD1 on 5 matching bases. CDR3 length equals 15 residues. Trimming cost V 7 bases and J 14 bases, with 24 bases left between them. CDR1 SNHLY and CDR2 FYNNEI come from the germline V gene. The DNA for the CDR3 is TGTGCCAGCACCGAGAGGCAGGGAAGCACTGGCACCCTCCACTTT. It translates to CASTERQGSTGTLHF.

The chain joins TRBV7-3 to TRBJ2-1; possibly TRBD2 for D (5 bases). Germline CDR1 is SGHTA and CDR2 is FQGTGA. V lost 2 bases and J lost 9, with 14 bases in between. The length of the CDR3 is 14 residues. CDR3 coding DNA: TGTGCCAGCAGCTTACGGGGATCAGCCGCTGAGCAGTTCTTC. This sequence encodes CASSLRGSAAEQFF.

The V call is TRBV19, the J call TRBJ2-7; 8 nucleotides agree with TRBD2. V shed 2 bases, J shed 2 bases, and the junction held 5 bases outside the gene matches. The CDR3 runs to 15 residues. The germline V gene encodes CDR1 LNHDA and CDR2 SQIVND (reference sequence). In DNA form, the CDR3 reads TGTGCCAGTAGTATAAAGAGCGGGGGAACCTACGAGCAGTACTTC. As protein: CASSIKSGGTYEQYF.

This rearrangement joins TRBV7-9 to TRBJ2-1, with TRBD2 identical over 8 bases. Trimming took 8 bases from V and 9 from J; bases not matched to a gene: 9. This CDR3 has 13 residues. Germline CDR1 reads SEHNR; CDR2 reads FQNEAQ (reference sequence). The DNA for the CDR3 is TGTGCCAGCTACAGGGCGGGGGGCGGTGAGCAGTTCTTC. Translating gives CASYRAGGGEQFF.

The chain couples TRBV7-9 to TRBJ2-1; the D gene is possibly TRBD2 (5 bases). The CDR3 runs 12 residues. Germline V CDR1 and CDR2: SEHNR, FQNEAQ (reference sequence). V was shortened by 8 bases and J by 5 bases, with 10 bases between the two germline ends. The CDR3 DNA is TGTGCCAGCCGGGAACCCAACAATGAGCAGTTCTTC. It codes for CASREPNNEQFF.

This rearrangement joins TRBV18 to TRBJ1-5; D ambiguous. Trimming cost V 4 bases and J 5 bases, with 9 bases left between them. CDR1 is KGHSH, CDR2 LQKENI, per germline. CDR3 length: 13 residues. This chain's CDR3 is CASSQDTDQPQHF. Written as DNA, the CDR3 is TGTGCCAGCTCACAAGACACAGATCAGCCCCAGCATTTT.

The chain combines TRBV19 with TRBJ1-6; no clear D. Germline CDR1 reads LNHDA; CDR2 reads SQIVND (reference sequence). V lost 6 bases and J lost 0, with 9 bases in between. This CDR3 is built from 15 residues. The CDR3 protein is CASSLQSSYNSPLHF. The DNA of the CDR3 is TGTGCCAGTAGCCTACAGAGCTCCTATAATTCACCCCTCCACTTT.

This clone appeared a few times. CDR3 sequence: CASSDRGYEQYF. The CDR3 bases are TGTGCCAGCAGTGACAGGGGGTACGAGCAGTACTTC. This rearrangement joins TRBV6-2 or TRBV6-3 to TRBJ2-7; 9 nucleotides agree with TRBD1. Germline CDR1 and CDR2: MNHEY and SVGEGT. The CDR3 contains 12 residues. V lost 5 bases and J lost 4; bases outside the gene matches: 0.

This clone was found many times. V usage is TRBV7-2 and J usage is TRBJ2-7, with 9 bases lining up with TRBD1. The CDR3 has 14 residues. Losses at the gene ends were 5 bases for V and 9 bases for J; bases not matched to a gene: 11. Looked up from germline, CDR1 is SGHTA and CDR2 is FQGNSA. This CDR3 reads CASSLGTGSLGQYF. CDR3 sequence (DNA): TGTGCCAGCAGCCTTGGGACAGGGTCTTTGGGGCAGTACTTC.